Listed below are T cell receptor beta chains from one sample, sequenced in a study of radiation and T cells in renal cell carcinoma. Only in-frame clones appear in the TCRdb table, and some are missing; sequencing was by immunoSEQ multiplex PCR. The sample carries 150,000 or so clones, 88% recorded once. The material sequenced was blood, taken from a patient whose treatment included radiotherapy and nephrectomy. These TCRs come from a woman in her 70s with renal cell carcinoma. Both conserved end residues are part of each CDR3. D genes are given only for firm matches. Clone size is not always given. Where it is, it says once, few, many or a class for expanded clones.

D gene,V gene,clone size,J gene,CDR3 protein,CDR3 DNA
.,TRBV2,.,TRBJ2-5,CASTRDWGETQYF,TGTGCCAGCACCAGAGATTGGGGAGAGACCCAGTACTTC
TRBD1,TRBV7-2,.,TRBJ1-5,CASSFFGQGYNQPQHF,TGTGCCAGCAGCTTCTTTGGACAGGGATACAATCAGCCCCAGCATTTT
TRBD1,TRBV2,few,TRBJ1-1,CASSPGTGGTEAFF,TGTGCCAGCAGCCCCGGGACAGGGGGGACTGAAGCTTTCTTT
.,TRBV5-1,once,TRBJ2-1,CASTPVTGPDAEQFF,TGCGCCAGCACTCCAGTTACGGGGCCTGACGCTGAGCAGTTCTTC
.,TRBV18,once,TRBJ1-4,CASSPPGGEKLFF,TGTGCCAGCTCACCGCCCGGGGGGGAAAAACTGTTTTTT
.,TRBV2,.,TRBJ2-5,CASSDMVRGQETQYF,TGTGCCAGCAGTGACATGGTGAGGGGCCAAGAGACCCAGTACTTC
.,TRBV4-2,.,TRBJ1-2,CASSPSGIYGYTF,TGTGCCAGCAGCCCCTCAGGGATCTATGGCTACACCTTC
TRBD1,TRBV5-1,.,TRBJ1-3,CASRRTGSGNTIYF,TGCGCCAGCAGGAGGACAGGTTCAGGAAACACCATATATTTT
.,TRBV11-2,.,TRBJ1-4,CASSLVGARGKLFF,TGTGCCAGCAGCTTAGTAGGAGCCCGCGGGAAACTGTTTTTT
.,TRBV28,once,TRBJ1-2,CASSLVQGRYGYTF,TGTGCCAGCAGTTTAGTCCAGGGACGCTATGGCTACACCTTC
TRBD1,TRBV28,.,TRBJ1-6,CASSFGTGRSPLHF,TGTGCCAGCAGTTTTGGGACAGGTCGATCACCCCTCCACTTT
.,TRBV19,.,TRBJ1-5,CASTTRVEVSQPQHF,TGTGCCAGTACCACAAGAGTAGAGGTAAGCCAGCCCCAGCATTTT
TRBD1,TRBV7-2,once,TRBJ1-2,CASSLQGAWGYTF,TGTGCCAGCAGCTTACAGGGGGCGTGGGGCTACACCTTC
.,TRBV19,.,TRBJ1-5,CASSLPGRGADQPQHF,TGTGCCAGTAGTCTCCCGGGTAGGGGAGCGGATCAGCCCCAGCATTTT
.,TRBV29-1,.,TRBJ2-2,CSVGNHRDTGELFF,TGCAGCGTCGGTAACCACAGGGACACCGGGGAGCTGTTTTTT
TRBD1,TRBV11-2,once,TRBJ2-1,CASSLGQGIWEQFF,TGTGCCAGCAGCTTAGGACAGGGGATATGGGAGCAGTTCTTC
TRBD1,TRBV28,.,TRBJ1-5,CASSPPPGQGHQPQHF,TGTGCCAGCAGTCCTCCGCCGGGACAGGGCCATCAGCCCCAGCATTTT
.,TRBV5-1,.,TRBJ2-7,CASTPVGHGGRLYEQYF,TGCGCCAGCACACCTGTCGGACACGGGGGCCGGCTGTACGAGCAGTACTTC
.,TRBV28,.,TRBJ1-1,CASSLIPLNTEAFF,TGTGCCAGCAGTTTGATCCCTTTGAACACTGAAGCTTTCTTT
.,TRBV19,.,TRBJ1-2,CASRDTGTNYGYTF,TGTGCCAGTAGGGATACAGGGACGAACTATGGCTACACCTTC
.,TRBV5-8,.,TRBJ1-6,CASSLGPINSPLHF,TGTGCCAGCAGCTTGGGCCCGATCAATTCACCCCTCCACTTT
TRBD1,TRBV20-1,.,TRBJ2-7,CSGAKDRDPYF,TGCAGTGGAGCTAAGGACAGGGACCCGTACTTC
TRBD2,TRBV7-2,.,TRBJ2-5,CASSSPRDGGAETQYF,TGTGCCAGCAGCTCCCCGAGGGACGGGGGGGCTGAGACCCAGTACTTC
.,TRBV21-1,.,TRBJ2-2,CASSKKVGDSRGELFF,TGTGCCAGCAGCAAGAAAGTTGGGGACAGTCGAGGGGAGCTGTTTTTT
.,TRBV7-2,.,TRBJ1-5,CASSLALTVNQPQHF,TGTGCCAGCAGCTTAGCGCTAACGGTGAATCAGCCCCAGCATTTT
.,TRBV18,.,TRBJ1-3,CASSPTSSGYTIYF,TGTGCCAGCTCACCGACATCCTCTGGGTACACCATATATTTT
.,TRBV4-1,.,TRBJ2-3,CASSQTRADASSTDTQYF,TGCGCCAGCAGCCAAACACGGGCCGATGCATCTAGCACAGATACGCAGTATTTT
TRBD1,TRBV6-5,.,TRBJ1-1,CASSYSDRGGEAFF,TGTGCCAGCAGTTACTCGGACAGGGGAGGTGAAGCTTTCTTT
.,TRBV9,.,TRBJ1-2,CASSVAGNYGYTF,TGTGCCAGCAGCGTAGCAGGGAACTATGGCTACACCTTC
TRBD1,TRBV5-6,.,TRBJ1-4,CASSKTGVDEKLFF,TGTGCCAGCAGCAAGACAGGGGTTGATGAAAAACTGTTTTTT
TRBD2,TRBV4-3,.,TRBJ2-1,CASSQGLAGGYNEQFF,TGCGCCAGCAGCCAAGGGCTAGCGGGGGGGTACAATGAGCAGTTCTTC
.,TRBV5-4,.,TRBJ1-1,CASSLNKRGSEAFF,TGTGCCAGCAGCTTGAATAAGAGGGGTTCTGAAGCTTTCTTT
.,TRBV7-9,.,TRBJ1-2,CASSSDRPGVSLWGYGYTF,TGTGCCAGCAGCTCAGACCGCCCCGGAGTCTCCCTTTGGGGCTATGGCTACACCTTC
TRBD1,TRBV14,once,TRBJ2-3,CASSQARIGTASTDTQYF,TGTGCCAGCAGCCAAGCTAGAATCGGGACAGCTAGCACAGATACGCAGTATTTT
TRBD1,TRBV7-9,few,TRBJ2-7,CASSSGQGFGSRQYF,TGTGCCAGCAGCAGCGGACAGGGTTTTGGTTCGAGGCAGTACTTC
.,TRBV18,.,TRBJ2-3,CASSPAAPGTITDTQYF,TGTGCCAGCTCACCAGCCGCCCCAGGCACGATCACAGATACGCAGTATTTT
TRBD2,TRBV10-2,few,TRBJ2-5,CASSDSSGTSGKETQYF,TGCGCCAGCAGTGATTCCTCCGGGACTAGCGGCAAAGAGACCCAGTACTTC
.,TRBV7-2,.,TRBJ2-2,CASSLAFGTGELFF,TGTGCCAGCAGCTTAGCGTTCGGGACCGGGGAGCTGTTTTTT
.,TRBV6-6,.,TRBJ1-1,CASSYQGNTEAFF,TGTGCCAGCAGCTACCAGGGGAACACTGAAGCTTTCTTT
.,TRBV20-1,.,TRBJ2-5,CSGPGRWAQYF,TGCAGCGGCCCGGGACGATGGGCCCAGTACTTC
TRBD2,TRBV5-1,.,TRBJ2-3,CASSLEPSGGTDTQYF,TGCGCCAGCAGCTTGGAGCCTAGCGGGGGAACAGATACGCAGTATTTT
TRBD1,TRBV11-1,.,TRBJ1-1,CASSSTGGGREAFF,TGTGCCAGCAGCAGTACAGGGGGCGGTCGGGAAGCTTTCTTT